The clone carrying this T cell receptor (beta chain) was observed a few times. The record originates from a study of blood T cell repertoires in COVID-19. On the study more broadly: Acute and convalescent COVID-19 specimens originated in the United States, Italy and Spain. T cells, B-cell-depleted T cells, or PBMCs provided the cDNA or gDNA that served as material.

Germline V gene lookup returns CDR1 MNHEY and CDR2 SMNVEV (reference sequence). V gave up 5 bases and J gave up 4 bases; unmatched junction bases: 6. The CDR3 has 15 amino acids. Original data processing: The authors estimated nucleated cell counts from reference gene primer amplification. Repertoires were generated with immunoSEQ multiplex PCR, while TCRdb's copy carries only in-frame clones and drops some. V and J calls and clone size are copied from that table; D and trimming were computed from the DNA. The sample lists 140,000 or so clones, around nine tenths occurring once. The source is a human donor in a cohort sampled during active COVID-19. The sequencing input was peripheral blood. This chain links TRBV27 with TRBJ2-3; the match to TRBD2 covers 10 bases. The CDR3 here is CASSRKRGGSDTQYF. Written as DNA, the CDR3 is TGTGCCAGCAGTCGCAAGCGGGGGGGCTCAGATACGCAGTATTTT.